This TCR beta chain emerged from a study of cytomegalovirus exposure and HLA in healthy donors. The CDR3 extends over 15 amino acids. Germline-derived CDR1 and CDR2 are SGHTA and FQGNSA. The V end lost 1 base, the J end lost 0 bases, and 10 bases lay between the germline ends. Study conclusions and caveats: Analyzed later, association rates of TCRs varied across HLA loci, with DRB1 most and HLA-C fewest. Highly shared sequence variants in one cluster were likely a sequencing artifact. Rare sequences made up most TCRs, while some public TCRs were found in many donors.

Use of 60 Vbeta and 13 Jbeta primers characterized the PCR. Data came from immunoSEQ multiplex PCR; TCRdb stores just in-frame clones and leaves some out. Among 250,000 to 350,000 clones listed, 80% were seen once. This clone was counted between two and nine times. Its specificity is unknown. The sequenced sample consisted of PBMCs. The clonotype comes from a girl aged 2-15 years in good health and CMV-seronegative. V usage is TRBV7-2 and J usage is TRBJ2-7; D may be TRBD2 (7 bases). CDR3 nucleotides: TGTGCCAGCAGCTTAGACGGGGGGCTCTCCTACGAGCAGTACTTC. Encoded protein: CASSLDGGLSYEQYF.